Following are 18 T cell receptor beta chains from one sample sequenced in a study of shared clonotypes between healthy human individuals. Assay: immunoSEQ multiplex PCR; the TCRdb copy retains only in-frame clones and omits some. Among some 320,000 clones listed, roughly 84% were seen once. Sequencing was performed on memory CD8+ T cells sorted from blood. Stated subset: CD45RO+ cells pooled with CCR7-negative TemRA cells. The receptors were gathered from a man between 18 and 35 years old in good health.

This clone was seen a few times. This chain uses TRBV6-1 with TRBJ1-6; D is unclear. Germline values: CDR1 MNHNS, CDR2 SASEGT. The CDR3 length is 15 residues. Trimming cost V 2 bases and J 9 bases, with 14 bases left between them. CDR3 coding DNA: TGTGCCAGCAGTGAATCAGACCGATTCTCTTCACCCCTCCACTTT. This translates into CASSESDRFSSPLHF.

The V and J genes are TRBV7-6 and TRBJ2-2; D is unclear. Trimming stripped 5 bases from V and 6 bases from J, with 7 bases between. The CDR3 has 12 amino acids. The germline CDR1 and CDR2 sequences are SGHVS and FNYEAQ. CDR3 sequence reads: CASSQVAGELFF. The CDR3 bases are TGTGCCAGCAGCCAGGTTGCCGGGGAGCTGTTTTTT.

The CDR3 nucleotides are TGCGCCAGCAGCCAAGTCAAGGGGCATTCCTACAATGAGCAGTTCTTC. Translation gives CASSQVKGHSYNEQFF. V and J are TRBV4-1 and TRBJ2-1; D may be TRBD1 (5 bases). The germline V gene has CDR1 MGHRA and CDR2 YSYEKL. The germline V and J ends were trimmed by 1 base and 1 base, with 11 bases remaining between them. The CDR3 extends over 16 amino acids.

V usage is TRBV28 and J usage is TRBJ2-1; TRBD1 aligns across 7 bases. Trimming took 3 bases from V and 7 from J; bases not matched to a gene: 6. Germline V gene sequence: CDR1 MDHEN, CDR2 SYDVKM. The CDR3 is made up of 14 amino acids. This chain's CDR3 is CASSLRGQRNEQFF. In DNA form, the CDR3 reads TGTGCCAGCAGTTTGAGGGGACAGAGAAATGAGCAGTTCTTC.

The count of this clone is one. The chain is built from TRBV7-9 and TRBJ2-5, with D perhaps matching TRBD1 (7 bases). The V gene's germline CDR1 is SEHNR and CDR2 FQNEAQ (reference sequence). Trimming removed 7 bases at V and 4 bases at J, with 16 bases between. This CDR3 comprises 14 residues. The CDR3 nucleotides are TGTGCCAGCACCAGGGGGGCAGGGTTAGAGACCCAGTACTTC. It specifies CASTRGAGLETQYF.

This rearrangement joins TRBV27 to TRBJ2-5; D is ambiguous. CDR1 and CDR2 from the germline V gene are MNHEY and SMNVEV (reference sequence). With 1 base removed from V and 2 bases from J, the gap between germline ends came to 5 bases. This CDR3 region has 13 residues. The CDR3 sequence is CASSLWPQETQYF. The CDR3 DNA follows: TGTGCCAGCAGTTTATGGCCTCAAGAGACCCAGTACTTC.

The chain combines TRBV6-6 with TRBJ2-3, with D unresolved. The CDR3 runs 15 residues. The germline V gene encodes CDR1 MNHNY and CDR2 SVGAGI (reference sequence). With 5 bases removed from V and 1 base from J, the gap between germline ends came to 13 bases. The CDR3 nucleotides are TGTGCCAGCAGTCCGACGGGCCGGGGCACAGATACGCAGTATTTT. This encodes CASSPTGRGTDTQYF.

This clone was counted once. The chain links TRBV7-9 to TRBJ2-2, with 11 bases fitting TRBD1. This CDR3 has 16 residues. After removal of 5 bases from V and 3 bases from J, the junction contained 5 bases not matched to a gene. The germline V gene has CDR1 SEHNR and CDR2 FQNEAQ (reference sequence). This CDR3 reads CASSPGQGAYTGELFF. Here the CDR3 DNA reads TGTGCCAGCAGCCCTGGACAGGGGGCTTACACCGGGGAGCTGTTTTTT.

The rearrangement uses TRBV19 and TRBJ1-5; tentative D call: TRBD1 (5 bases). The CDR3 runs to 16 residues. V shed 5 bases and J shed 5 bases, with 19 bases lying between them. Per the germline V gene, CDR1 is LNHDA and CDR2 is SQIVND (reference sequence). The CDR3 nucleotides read TGTGCCAGTAGTCTTGGGCATGGCAGGGTTGATCAGCCCCAGCATTTT. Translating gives CASSLGHGRVDQPQHF. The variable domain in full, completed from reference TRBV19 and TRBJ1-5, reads DGGITQSPKYLFRKEGQNVTLSCEQNLNHDAMYWYRQDPGQGLRLIYYSQIVNDFQKGDIAEGYSVSREKKESFPLTVTSAQKNPTAFYLCASSLGHGRVDQPQHFGDGTRLSIL.

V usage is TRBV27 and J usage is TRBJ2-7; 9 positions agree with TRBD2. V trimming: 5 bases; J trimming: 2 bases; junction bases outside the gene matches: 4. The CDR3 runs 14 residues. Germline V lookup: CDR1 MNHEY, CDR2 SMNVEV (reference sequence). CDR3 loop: CASSPTSGTYEQYF. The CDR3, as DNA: TGTGCCAGCAGTCCGACTAGCGGAACCTACGAGCAGTACTTC.

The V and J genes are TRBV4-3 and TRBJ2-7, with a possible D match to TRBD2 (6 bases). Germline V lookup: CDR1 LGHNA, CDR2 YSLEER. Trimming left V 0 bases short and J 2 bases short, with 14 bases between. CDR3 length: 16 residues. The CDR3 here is CASSQDLGLPTYEQYF. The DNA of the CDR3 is TGCGCCAGCAGCCAAGATTTAGGACTACCGACCTACGAGCAGTACTTC.

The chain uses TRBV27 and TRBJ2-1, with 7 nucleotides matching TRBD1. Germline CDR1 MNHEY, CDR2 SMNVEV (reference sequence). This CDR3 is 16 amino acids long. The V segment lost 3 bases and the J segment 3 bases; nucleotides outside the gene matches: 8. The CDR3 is CASSLTSGTVYNEQFF. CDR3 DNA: TGTGCCAGCAGTTTGACCTCCGGGACAGTCTACAATGAGCAGTTCTTC.

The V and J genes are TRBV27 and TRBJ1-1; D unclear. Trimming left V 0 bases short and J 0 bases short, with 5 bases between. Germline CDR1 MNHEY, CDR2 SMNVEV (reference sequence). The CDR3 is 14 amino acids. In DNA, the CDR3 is TGTGCCAGCAGTTTATCGTCGTTGAACACTGAAGCTTTCTTT. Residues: CASSLSSLNTEAFF.

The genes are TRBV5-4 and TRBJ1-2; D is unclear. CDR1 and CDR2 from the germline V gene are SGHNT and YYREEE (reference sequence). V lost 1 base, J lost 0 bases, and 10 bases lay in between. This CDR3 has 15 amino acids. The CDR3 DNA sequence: TGTGCCAGCAGCTTGCTTGCAGGAGCTAACTATGGCTACACCTTC. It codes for CASSLLAGANYGYTF. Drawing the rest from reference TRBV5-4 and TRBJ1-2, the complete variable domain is ETGVTQSPTHLIKTRGQQVTLRCSSQSGHNTVSWYQQALGQGPQFIFQYYREEENGRGNFPPRFSGLQFPNYSSELNVNALELDDSALYLCASSLLAGANYGYTFGSGTRLTVV.

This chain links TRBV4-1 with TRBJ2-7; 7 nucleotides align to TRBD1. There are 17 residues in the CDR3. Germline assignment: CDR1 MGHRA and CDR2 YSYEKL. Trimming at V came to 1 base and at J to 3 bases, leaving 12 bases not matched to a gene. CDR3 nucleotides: TGCGCCAGCAGCCAAGGTTCAGGACAGGAAAACGGCTACGAGCAGTACTTC. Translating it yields CASSQGSGQENGYEQYF.

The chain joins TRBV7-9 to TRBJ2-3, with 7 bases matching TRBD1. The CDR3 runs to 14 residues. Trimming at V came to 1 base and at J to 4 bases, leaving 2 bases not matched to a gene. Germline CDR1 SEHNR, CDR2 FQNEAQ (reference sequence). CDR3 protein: CASSLGQGADTQYF. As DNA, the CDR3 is TGTGCCAGCAGCTTAGGACAGGGAGCAGATACGCAGTATTTT.

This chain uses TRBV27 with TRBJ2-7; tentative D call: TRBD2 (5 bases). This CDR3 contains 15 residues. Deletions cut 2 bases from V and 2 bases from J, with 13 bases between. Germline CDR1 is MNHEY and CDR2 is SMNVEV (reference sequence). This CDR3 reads CASSLGSGGAYEQYF. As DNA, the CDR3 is TGTGCCAGCAGTTTAGGATCCGGAGGTGCCTACGAGCAGTACTTC.

Here the CDR3 reads CASSSANFGDEQFF. The CDR3 DNA reads TGTGCCAGCAGTTCCGCGAATTTTGGGGACGAGCAGTTCTTC. The rearrangement joins TRBV6-6 to TRBJ2-1; D is possibly TRBD1 or TRBD2 (5 bases each). Germline-derived CDR1 and CDR2 are MNHNY and SVGAGI (reference sequence). This CDR3 has 14 amino acids. Between the trimmed V and J ends, which lost 4 bases and 10 bases, there was a span of 17 bases.